This TCR beta chain emerged from a study of blood T cell repertoires in COVID-19. Study members were between roughly 18 and 89 years old and lived in 25 or so US regions. Germline V gene data show CDR1 as LNHDA and CDR2 as SQIVND (reference sequence). V lost 1 base and J 3 bases, leaving 4 bases between the germline ends. This CDR3 is built from 13 residues. Assay used: immunoSEQ multiplex PCR; TCRdb lists only in-frame clones, some missing. The table shows just over 300,000 clones, with approximately 84% occurring only once. The origin of this receptor is a man aged 25 to 40 who had recovered from COVID-19. The chain links TRBV19 to TRBJ1-5; D is unresolved. Material: PBMCs or T cells enriched from blood (not recorded which). In nucleotides, the CDR3 is TGTGCCAGTAGTATAGGTCACAATCAGCCCCAGCATTTT. This encodes CASSIGHNQPQHF.